The rows below give T cell receptor beta chains drawn from one sample of a study of beta chain features in type 1 diabetes. The assay was immunoSEQ multiplex PCR, and TCRdb's table has in-frame clones only and misses some. The repertoire includes around 50,000 clones, approximately 43% of them detected once, and less than 0.15% sits in the top ten. The sequencing sample was made of stem cell memory CD4+ T cells from blood. The source is a man aged 25 to 40 with type 1 diabetes. CDR3s include the opening cysteine and the closing phenylalanine or tryptophan. The D gene is left open where the match is weak. Clone size, where shown, is once, few, many, or a class for clones that have expanded.

d_call clone_size j_call v_call cdr3_nt cdr3_aa
- - TRBJ2-7 TRBV7-6 TGTGCCAGCAGCTCCGGCGGGGCCTACGAGCAGTACTTC CASSSGGAYEQYF
TRBD1 few TRBJ2-1 TRBV5-1 TGCGCCAGCAGCTTGGGGGGGATGACAGGGACATACAATGAGCAGTTCTTC CASSLGGMTGTYNEQFF
- few TRBJ1-1 TRBV7-9 TGTGCCAGCAGCGACAGGCGGGTCACTGAAGCTTTCTTT CASSDRRVTEAFF
- - TRBJ2-1 TRBV7-3 TGTGCCAGCAGCCAACAGGTTAGCTCCTACAATGAGCAGTTCTTC CASSQQVSSYNEQFF
TRBD2 - TRBJ2-1 TRBV4-2 TGTGCCAGCAGCCAAATCCTAGCGGGAGGGCAATTTGGCGATGAGCAGTTCTTC CASSQILAGGQFGDEQFF
- - TRBJ2-7 TRBV6-6 TGTGCCAGCACCGTACGGGGACTCCACTACGAGCAGTACTTC CASTVRGLHYEQYF
- - TRBJ2-7 TRBV15 TGTGCCACCAGCAGAGCTTCTTTGATAGCGTCCCACGAGCAGTACTTC CATSRASLIASHEQYF
- few TRBJ1-2 TRBV7-2 TGTGCCAGCAGCTTCGCTACCCTCGTGAGCGATGGCTACACCTTC CASSFATLVSDGYTF
- - TRBJ2-3 TRBV21-1 TGTGCCAGCAGCATTTGGGACTACCAAAGAGACACAGATACGCAGTATTTT CASSIWDYQRDTDTQYF
- - TRBJ2-7 TRBV4-1 TGCGCCAGCAGCCAAGATAGGGGGTCCTACGAGCAGTACTTC CASSQDRGSYEQYF
- few TRBJ1-1 TRBV28 TGTGCCATCCTCCGCCCCGGAGGTGAAGCTTTCTTT CAILRPGGEAFF
- - TRBJ2-2 TRBV7-9 TGTGCCAGGGAACCAGGGGCCGGGGAGCTGTTTTTT CAREPGAGELFF
- - TRBJ2-7 TRBV29-1 TGCAGCGTTGTCGTGGCAGGGAATGCCTACGAGCAGTACTTC CSVVVAGNAYEQYF
- once TRBJ2-7 TRBV5-4 TGTGCCAGCAGCTTGTCTACAGGCGACGGCTACGAGCAGTACTTC CASSLSTGDGYEQYF
- - TRBJ1-2 TRBV11-2 TGTGCCAGCAGCTTAGTACACCTCGGGGGCTACACCTTC CASSLVHLGGYTF
TRBD2 - TRBJ2-1 TRBV4-3 TGCGCCAGCAGCCAAAGCGGGGGTGGGCAGTTCTTC CASSQSGGGQFF
- - TRBJ1-4 TRBV15 TGTGCCACCAGCAGAGATGGACTATGGCAGGCTAATGAAAAACTGTTTTTT CATSRDGLWQANEKLFF
- few TRBJ2-3 TRBV5-1 TGCGCCAGCAAGACAGGGACTAGCACAGATACGCAGTATTTT CASKTGTSTDTQYF
TRBD2 - TRBJ2-2 TRBV15 TGTGCCACCAGCACTACTAGCGGGTCTACGAACACCGGGGAGCTGTTTTTT CATSTTSGSTNTGELFF
- - TRBJ1-5 TRBV9 TGTGCCAGCTCCCTGGGTCCAGGAGGGAATCAGCCCCAGCATTTT CASSLGPGGNQPQHF
TRBD1 few TRBJ2-1 TRBV28 TGTGCCAGCAGTTCTCCGACAGGGATGACCTACAATGAGCAGTTCTTC CASSSPTGMTYNEQFF
- - TRBJ2-7 TRBV6-6 TGTGCCAGCAGTTACAGCGTCTCCTACGAGCAGTACTTC CASSYSVSYEQYF
- few TRBJ2-7 TRBV7-9 TGTGCCAGCAGCCAGGGGGGCGGAATCTCCTACGAGCAGTACTTC CASSQGGGISYEQYF